The 11 T cell receptor beta chains in this list originate from one sample, sequenced in a study of T cells expressing NK-cell markers. TCRdb reanalyzed the 5' RACE reads, giving one entry per CDR3 protein sequence and no DNA. Its clone listing holds about 160,000 distinct CDR3 sequences. Sequenced: blood T cells: a sorted CD56 or NKG2C T cell subset, CD4+ or CD8+ T cells, or bulk PBMC T cells (not recorded which). The source is a woman between 18 and 69 years old in good health.

The chain is built from TRBV5-1 and TRBJ2-5; TCRdb's D gene call, TRBD2, goes unchecked for lack of DNA. Germline CDR1 reads SGHRS; CDR2 reads YFSETQ. The CDR3 consists of 17 residues. CDR3 residues: CASSIRLAGTLFETQYF.

This rearrangement joins TRBV6-1 to TRBJ1-2; TCRdb designates TRBD1, a call that cannot be tested without DNA. Germline V gene sequence: CDR1 MNHNS, CDR2 SASEGT. The CDR3 has 13 amino acids. This CDR3 reads CASSVGHNYGYTF.

The chain couples TRBV2 to TRBJ2-1; TCRdb returns TRBD2, unconfirmable since there is no DNA. Germline V gives CDR1 SNHLY, CDR2 FYNNEI. The CDR3 has 18 residues. The CDR3 spells CASSALGSAGGGYNEQFF. The complete variable domain, with remaining parts taken from reference TRBV2 and TRBJ2-1, reads EPEVTQTPSHQVTQMGQEVILRCVPISNHLYFYWYRQILGQKVEFLVSFYNNEISEKSEIFDDQFSVERPDGSNFTLKIRSTKLEDSAMYFCASSALGSAGGGYNEQFFGPGTRLTVL.

The chain recombines TRBV12-3 or TRBV12-4 with TRBJ2-2; lacking DNA, the TRBD2 call made by TCRdb goes unchecked. There are 15 residues in the CDR3. This CDR3 is CASSPLGGGTGELFF.

CDR3 residues: CASSLDLGSRTIYF. The chain carries TRBV11-2 and TRBJ1-3. This CDR3 region has 14 residues. Germline CDR1 and CDR2: SGHAT and FQNNGV.

The chain couples TRBV13 to TRBJ2-7. CDR3 length: 14 amino acids. CDR1 and CDR2 from the germline V gene are PRHDT and FYEKMQ (reference sequence). The CDR3 protein is CASSLVGNPYEQYF.

CDR3 in amino acids: CASTLLVGQGDSGANVLTF. The rearrangement links TRBV7-9 to TRBJ2-6; TCRdb names TRBD1, which stays unverified in the absence of DNA. The CDR3 covers 19 residues. Per the germline V gene, CDR1 is SEHNR and CDR2 is FQNEAQ (reference sequence).

The chain combines TRBV20-1 with TRBJ2-1; TCRdb reports TRBD1, a call that lacks DNA to check it against. Germline CDR1 is DFQATT and CDR2 is SNEGSKA (reference sequence). CDR3 length equals 16 residues. CDR3: CSARLPGTGERGEQFF.

V gene TRBV4-1 combines with J gene TRBJ2-7. CDR1 and CDR2 (germline): MGHRA, YSYEKL. The CDR3 length is 14 residues. CDR3 region: CASSIGGWSYEQYF.

The V and J genes are TRBV7-9 and TRBJ2-3; there is no DNA to check the TCRdb D call of TRBD2. The length of the CDR3 is 16 residues. Looked up from germline, CDR1 is SEHNR and CDR2 is FQNEAQ (reference sequence). CDR3 sequence reads: CASSPGTSGMVDTQYF.

The V gene is TRBV6-1, the J gene TRBJ1-5; TCRdb's D call, TRBD1, is unchecked because there is no DNA. The CDR3 totals 16 residues. Per the germline V gene, CDR1 is MNHNS and CDR2 is SASEGT. CDR3 region: CASSESGTGGEQPQHF.